Below are 25 T cell receptor beta chains sequenced from a single sample in a study of Graves' ophthalmopathy and Graves' hyperthyroidism. Scientists amplified the TCR beta CDR3 regions from RNA transcripts. Second-round multiplex PCR followed a first-round RT-PCR using HTBI primers. In TCRdb, the multiplex PCR reads were re-called with MiXCR into one record per CDR3 protein. The table has 300,000 to 400,000 distinct CDR3 sequences, roughly 15% seen once. Sequencing input: peripheral blood. The receptor source for this set is an adult man with Graves' ophthalmopathy.

With regard to this clonotype: A read error is possible here, since a much larger clone lies one base away. The chain is built from TRBV7-3 and TRBJ2-5, with no clear D. This CDR3 has 12 residues. The germline V gene encodes CDR1 SGHTA and CDR2 FQGTGA. The CDR3 reads CASTADQGTQYF. The CDR3 DNA sequence: TGTGCCAGCACCGCGGACCAAGGGACCCAGTACTTC.

This clonotype was detected ten times or more. This chain uses TRBV6-2 or TRBV6-3 with TRBJ1-2; D is unclear. CDR1 MNHEY and CDR2 SVGEGT come from the germline V gene. V was clipped by 2 bases and J by 3 bases, with 10 bases between them. CDR3 length equals 14 residues. In DNA form, the CDR3 reads TGTGCCAGCAGTTACGTGGCATCCTACTATGGCTACACCTTC. Its protein is CASSYVASYYGYTF.

This clonotype has ten or more counts. This chain links TRBV13 with TRBJ2-7, with 8 bases identical to TRBD2. The CDR3 loop spans 12 amino acids. Germline CDR1 and CDR2: PRHDT and FYEKMQ (reference sequence). V shed 11 bases and J 0 bases; nucleotides not matched to a gene: 3. CDR3: CAGGGSSYEQYF. Written as DNA, the CDR3 is TGTGCCGGCGGGGGGAGCTCCTACGAGCAGTACTTC.

There are many counts of this clonotype. J is TRBJ1-6 and V is TRBV2; D gene ambiguous. CDR1 and CDR2 from the germline V gene are SNHLY and FYNNEI. This CDR3 has 16 amino acids. The V and J ends lost 7 bases and 0 bases respectively, with 13 bases between them. This CDR3 reads CASTIDASSYNSPLHF. The CDR3 DNA reads as TGTGCCAGCACAATAGACGCTAGCTCCTATAATTCACCCCTCCACTTT.

This clonotype was found many times. This rearrangement joins TRBV29-1 to TRBJ2-2, with TRBD1 as a possible D gene (6 bases). V lost 6 bases to trimming and J lost 1 base, with 9 bases between them. Germline V gives CDR1 SQVTM, CDR2 ANQGSEA. This CDR3 region has 13 residues. DNA of the CDR3: TGCAGCGTGGGGGACAAGAACACCGGGGAGCTGTTTTTT. Translated: CSVGDKNTGELFF.

This clonotype was recorded many times. This chain links TRBV4-2 with TRBJ2-7, with 9 positions matching TRBD1. With 4 bases clipped from V and 4 bases from J, the junction kept 11 bases outside the gene matches. The CDR3 is 16 amino acids. CDR1 is LGHNA and CDR2 is YNFKEQ in the germline V gene. For the CDR3, the DNA is TGTGCCAGCAGCCCGGACGTGGGGACAGGGAAGTACGAGCAGTACTTC. Encoded protein: CASSPDVGTGKYEQYF.

This clonotype was seen at least ten times. This chain uses TRBV7-2 with TRBJ1-6; D perhaps matches TRBD1 (6 bases). CDR1 is SGHTA and CDR2 is FQGNSA in the germline V gene. The germline V and J ends were trimmed by 2 bases and 7 bases, with 12 bases remaining between them. The CDR3 spans 15 residues. CDR3 protein: CASSLLQGANSPLHF. In nucleotides, the CDR3 is TGTGCCAGCAGCTTATTACAGGGAGCCAATTCACCCCTCCACTTT.

The table lists this clonotype with many counts. V and J are TRBV10-2 and TRBJ1-5; D unclear. V lost 4 bases and J lost 6, with 13 bases in between. The CDR3 totals 14 residues. Per germline, CDR1 WSHSY and CDR2 SAAADI. The CDR3 DNA reads as TGCGCCAGCAGTGCCGCGGGTATGTTTCAGCCCCAGCATTTT. Translated: CASSAAGMFQPQHF.

V gene TRBV6-5 combines with J gene TRBJ1-6, with no clear D. V was cut by 2 bases and J by 7 bases, with 21 bases left in between. CDR3 length: 18 residues. CDR1 is MNHEY and CDR2 is SVGAGI in the germline V gene. For the CDR3, the DNA is TGTGCCAGCAGTTACCCGATACGCAGACTTCGCGGGAATTCACCCCTCCACTTT. Amino acids: CASSYPIRRLRGNSPLHF.

This clonotype was picked up many times. The V gene is TRBV20-1, the J gene TRBJ2-5; a possible D gene is TRBD1 (6 bases). Trimming stripped 3 bases from V and 4 bases from J, with 18 bases between. CDR3 size: 15 residues. CDR1 DFQATT and CDR2 SNEGSKA come from the germline V gene (reference sequence). CDR3 bases: TGCAGTGCTAGGGTCGACAGGACCCCGGGAGAGACCCAGTACTTC. This codes for CSARVDRTPGETQYF.

The chain recombines TRBV7-8 with TRBJ1-2; TRBD1 aligns across 9 bases. V shed 5 bases, J shed 8 bases, and the junction held 9 bases outside the gene matches. Germline CDR1 and CDR2: SGHVS and FQNEAQ. The length of the CDR3 is 14 residues. The chain's CDR3 is CASSTRTGADGYTF. The DNA of the CDR3 is TGTGCCAGCAGCACGCGGACAGGGGCCGACGGCTACACCTTC.

This clonotype came up many times. This chain uses TRBV11-2 with TRBJ2-7, with D perhaps being TRBD1 or TRBD2 (5 bases each). The CDR3 totals 12 residues. Germline loops: CDR1 SGHAT, CDR2 FQNNGV. Trimming removed 11 bases from V and 0 bases from J, with 11 bases in between. The CDR3 sequence is CASGTSSYEQYF. The CDR3 nucleotides are TGTGCCTCCGGGACCTCCTCCTACGAGCAGTACTTC.

The sample holds many counts of this clonotype. This chain joins TRBV4-3 and TRBJ2-5; D not resolved. CDR3 size: 14 residues. Germline V CDR1 and CDR2: LGHNA, YSLEER. V was cut by 4 bases and J by 3 bases, with 12 bases left in between. CDR3 coding DNA: TGCGCCAGCAGCCCTGACACGTTTAAAGAGACCCAGTACTTC. Translation gives CASSPDTFKETQYF.

This clonotype appeared many times. The genes are TRBV4-2 and TRBJ1-3, with D hard to call. Trimming removed 0 bases from V and 0 bases from J, with 15 bases in between. Germline assignment: CDR1 LGHNA and CDR2 YNFKEQ. The CDR3 runs 18 residues. The CDR3 DNA follows: TGTGCCAGCAGCCAAGATGTTACTGCCTTATACTCTGGAAACACCATATATTTT. Protein sequence: CASSQDVTALYSGNTIYF.

This chain links TRBV11-2 with TRBJ2-7, with D unclear. Germline V CDR1 and CDR2: SGHAT, FQNNGV. Trimming left V 0 bases short and J 1 base short, with 13 bases between. This CDR3 has 16 residues. CDR3 DNA sequence: TGTGCCAGCAGCTTAGAATTGTCCTCGGCATCCTACGAGCAGTACTTC. Translation: CASSLELSSASYEQYF.

In this sample, this clonotype turned up many times. At one of its ends the junction is not consistent with the germline gene, which may arise from a read error. The chain employs TRBV7-9 and TRBJ1-1, with D uncertain. The length of the CDR3 is 11 residues. Looked up from germline, CDR1 is SEHNR and CDR2 is FQNEAQ (reference sequence). In DNA, the CDR3 is TGTGCCAGCACCTTATACACTGAAGCTTTCTTT. Its protein is CASTLYTEAFF.

This clonotype was recorded many times. This chain connects TRBV10-2 to TRBJ2-7; 10 nucleotides line up with TRBD2. Germline V gives CDR1 WSHSY, CDR2 SAAADI. The CDR3 has 13 amino acids. Germline trimming cut 5 bases from V and 6 bases from J; bases unmatched to any gene: 4. CDR3 coding DNA: TGCGCCAGCAGTCTAGCGGGAGCCCGCGAGCAGTACTTC. This sequence encodes CASSLAGAREQYF.

This clonotype occurred many times. The chain employs TRBV19 and TRBJ1-1; D call uncertain. The CDR3 length is 15 residues. Trimming pared 3 bases from V and 1 base from J, leaving 12 bases between. Germline CDR1 LNHDA, CDR2 SQIVND (reference sequence). The CDR3 region is CASSIGPDGNTEAFF. The CDR3 bases are TGTGCCAGTAGTATTGGACCGGACGGGAACACTGAAGCTTTCTTT.

This clonotype was recorded a few times. The CDR3 reads CASSLEVRVEQYF. CDR3 coding DNA: TGTGCCAGCAGCTTAGAGGTTAGAGTCGAGCAGTACTTC. The V gene is TRBV7-2, the J gene TRBJ2-7; D is uncertain. The germline V gene encodes CDR1 SGHTA and CDR2 FQGNSA. Trimming removed 1 base at V and 6 bases at J, with 10 bases between. The CDR3 runs to 13 residues. Full variable domain (missing parts from reference TRBV7-2 and TRBJ2-7): GAGVSQSPSNKVTEKGKDVELRCDPISGHTALYWYRQSLGQGLEFLIYFQGNSAPDKSGLPSDRFSAERTGGSVSTLTIQRTQQEDSAVYLCASSLEVRVEQYFGPGTRLTVT.

There are a few counts of this clonotype. V gene TRBV6-1 combines with J gene TRBJ2-7; TRBD2 matches at 8 bases. With 3 bases clipped from V and 0 bases from J, the junction kept 1 base outside the gene matches. This CDR3 comprises 14 residues. Germline CDR1 is MNHNS and CDR2 is SASEGT. CDR3 in amino acids: CASSDAGGSYEQYF. CDR3 sequence (DNA): TGTGCCAGCAGTGATGCGGGGGGCTCCTACGAGCAGTACTTC.

The table lists this clonotype with many counts. This rearrangement joins TRBV6-2 or TRBV6-3 to TRBJ2-7; D remains ambiguous. This CDR3 contains 17 residues. Trimming cost V 6 bases and J 0 bases, with 21 bases left between them. Germline assignment: CDR1 MNHEY and CDR2 SVGEGT. CDR3: CASSLGRSSVHSYEQYF. CDR3 nucleotide sequence: TGTGCCAGCAGCCTCGGCAGGAGCAGCGTTCACTCCTACGAGCAGTACTTC.

This clonotype was found many times. This chain joins TRBV12-3 or TRBV12-4 and TRBJ1-5; a possible D gene is TRBD1 (5 bases). The CDR3 has 17 amino acids. Trimming removed 2 bases from V and 4 bases from J, with 18 bases in between. The CDR3 DNA reads as TGTGCCAGCAGTTTAATAGCCAGGGTTCTCGGTAATCAGCCCCAGCATTTT. It specifies CASSLIARVLGNQPQHF.

This clonotype was seen repeatedly, ten times or more. The rearrangement uses TRBV4-3 and TRBJ1-6; D gene ambiguous. Germline CDR1 LGHNA, CDR2 YSLEER. The length of the CDR3 is 16 residues. The V and J ends lost 0 bases and 0 bases respectively, with 6 bases between them. In DNA, the CDR3 is TGCGCCAGCAGCCAAGATCACAGCTCCTATAATTCACCCCTCCACTTT. Its protein is CASSQDHSSYNSPLHF.

There are many counts of this clonotype. The chain uses TRBV7-9 and TRBJ1-5, with D uncertain. There are 15 residues in the CDR3. The V end lost 1 base, the J end lost 3 bases, and 10 bases lay between the germline ends. Germline CDR1 and CDR2: SEHNR and FQNEAQ (reference sequence). In nucleotides, the CDR3 is TGTGCCAGCAGCTTAGTTTCTACCTTCAATCAGCCCCAGCATTTT. This codes for CASSLVSTFNQPQHF. Combining the CDR3 with reference TRBV7-9 and TRBJ1-5 gives the whole variable domain DTGVSQNPRHKITKRGQNVTFRCDPISEHNRLYWYRQTLGQGPEFLTYFQNEAQLEKSRLLSDRFSAERPKGSFSTLEIQRTEQGDSAMYLCASSLVSTFNQPQHFGDGTRLSIL.

This clonotype was counted ten times or more. This chain links TRBV29-1 with TRBJ2-7, with D perhaps TRBD2 (6 bases). The CDR3 has 12 amino acids. Trimming pared 6 bases from V and 2 bases from J, leaving 11 bases between. Germline V gene sequence: CDR1 SQVTM, CDR2 ANQGSEA. The CDR3 is CSVGTYAYEQYF. The DNA of the CDR3 is TGCAGCGTGGGGACTTACGCCTACGAGCAGTACTTC.